Listed here are 11 T cell receptor beta chains from one sample, sequenced in a study of T cell responses to AZD1222 COVID-19 vaccine. The repertoire was sequenced with immunoSEQ multiplex PCR; TCRdb's copy has only in-frame clones and lacks some. This table holds roughly 98,000 clones, approximately 90% found once. The input for sequencing was peripheral blood, taken on day 0 of AZD1222 vaccination. Source of these receptors: an adult in good health.

This clone was seen just once. The V and J genes are TRBV11-3 and TRBJ2-7; 14 nucleotides match TRBD2. This CDR3 region has 13 residues. Germline CDR1 and CDR2: SGHNT and YENEEA. J lost 7 bases, V lost 9 bases, and 5 bases had no gene match. CDR3 sequence reads: CARNGLAGGEQYF. The CDR3 DNA follows: TGTGCCAGAAACGGACTAGCGGGAGGAGAGCAGTACTTC.

This clone was detected once. The V and J genes are TRBV7-9 and TRBJ2-5; D may be TRBD2 (6 bases). Germline-derived CDR1 and CDR2 are SEHNR and FQNEAQ (reference sequence). Between the trimmed V and J ends, which lost 2 bases and 5 bases, there was a span of 21 bases. This CDR3 has 17 residues. The CDR3 DNA sequence: TGTGCCAGCAGCTTAAGGCCGGCCCCGGGGGTTTGGGAGACCCAGTACTTC. This translates into CASSLRPAPGVWETQYF. Filled out from reference TRBV7-9 and TRBJ2-5, the complete variable domain reads DTGVSQNPRHKITKRGQNVTFRCDPISEHNRLYWYRQTLGQGPEFLTYFQNEAQLEKSRLLSDRFSAERPKGSFSTLEIQRTEQGDSAMYLCASSLRPAPGVWETQYFGPGTRLLVL.

This clone turned up a few times. This CDR3 is CAWTFWGPGYTF. The CDR3 DNA follows: TGTGCCTGGACTTTCTGGGGGCCTGGCTACACCTTC. This sequence joins TRBV30 and TRBJ1-2; D may be TRBD1 (6 bases). Germline V CDR1 and CDR2: GTSNPN, SVGIG (reference sequence). Trimming pared 4 bases from V and 7 bases from J, leaving 13 bases between. The CDR3 has 12 residues.

This clone was detected once. This chain links TRBV13 with TRBJ2-1; 9 positions match TRBD2. The J segment lost 6 bases and the V segment lost 7 bases, leaving 10 bases of the junction unmatched. Per the germline V gene, CDR1 is PRHDT and CDR2 is FYEKMQ (reference sequence). The CDR3 loop spans 15 amino acids. CDR3 in DNA: TGTGCCAGCAAACCGGTAGCGGGAGCCACCAATGAGCAGTTCTTC. It encodes CASKPVAGATNEQFF.

V and J are TRBV6-5 and TRBJ2-7, with D possibly TRBD2 on 5 matching bases. From germline, CDR1 is MNHEY and CDR2 SVGAGI. The CDR3 length is 12 residues. With 0 bases removed from V and 6 bases from J, the gap between germline ends came to 6 bases. In nucleotides, the CDR3 is TGTGCCAGCAGTTACTCACGGGGCGAGCAGTACTTC. Translation: CASSYSRGEQYF.

The chain carries TRBV4-1 and TRBJ2-7; D is possibly TRBD1 or TRBD2 (5 bases each). This CDR3 region has 14 residues. The V end lost 1 base, the J end lost 3 bases, and 10 bases lay between the germline ends. Germline CDR1 and CDR2: MGHRA and YSYEKL. This CDR3 reads CASSQGTLDYEQYF. For the CDR3, the DNA is TGCGCCAGCAGCCAAGGGACACTAGACTACGAGCAGTACTTC.

The V call is TRBV3-1 (or the pseudogene TRBV3-2), the J call TRBJ2-3, with D perhaps matching TRBD1 (6 bases). Germline CDR1 reads LGHDT; CDR2 reads YNNKEL (reference sequence). Deletions cut 4 bases from V and 0 bases from J, with 8 bases between. The CDR3 spans 14 residues. DNA of the CDR3: TGTGCCAGCAGCCTTCAGGGGAGCACAGATACGCAGTATTTT. The encoded protein is CASSLQGSTDTQYF.

The chain carries TRBV18 and TRBJ1-2; maybe TRBD1 (6 bases). Trimming removed 3 bases at V and 8 bases at J, with 10 bases between. This CDR3 spans 12 amino acids. Germline V CDR1 and CDR2: KGHSH, LQKENI. CDR3 sequence (DNA): TGTGCCAGCTCACCCCGGGGGGCAGGCTACACCTTC. Translated: CASSPRGAGYTF.

A single count supports this clone. V usage is TRBV7-8 and J usage is TRBJ1-4, with TRBD1 as a possible D gene (5 bases). V lost 1 base to trimming and J lost 13 bases, with 19 bases between them. CDR1 is SGHVS and CDR2 is FQNEAQ in the germline V gene. There are 15 residues in the CDR3. The CDR3 spells CASSLVSGTPRRLFF. CDR3 sequence (DNA): TGTGCCAGCAGCTTAGTATCCGGGACCCCCAGGAGACTGTTTTTT. Filled out from reference TRBV7-8 and TRBJ1-4, the complete variable domain reads GAGVSQSPRYKVAKRGQDVALRCDPISGHVSLFWYQQALGQGPEFLTYFQNEAQLDKSGLPSDRFFAERPEGSVSTLKIQRTQQEDSAVYLCASSLVSGTPRRLFFGSGTQLSVL.

The chain recombines TRBV19 with TRBJ1-2, with D perhaps TRBD1 (6 bases). Looked up from germline, CDR1 is LNHDA and CDR2 is SQIVND (reference sequence). The CDR3 extends over 13 amino acids. Trimming took off 5 bases at V and 7 bases at J, with 14 bases between the two ends. The DNA for the CDR3 is TGTGCCAGTAGTTCCAAGGGGGGGACTGGCTACACCTTC. It is translated as CASSSKGGTGYTF.

This clone was observed once. The rearrangement joins TRBV5-6 to TRBJ2-7; 8 nucleotides match TRBD1. CDR1 is SGHDT and CDR2 is YYEEEE in the germline V gene. The CDR3 extends over 17 amino acids. Germline trimming cut 0 bases from V and 1 base from J; bases unmatched to any gene: 9. DNA of the CDR3: TGTGCCAGCAGCTTGGCAGGTACCGGGACAGGTTCCTACGAGCAGTACTTC. It codes for CASSLAGTGTGSYEQYF.